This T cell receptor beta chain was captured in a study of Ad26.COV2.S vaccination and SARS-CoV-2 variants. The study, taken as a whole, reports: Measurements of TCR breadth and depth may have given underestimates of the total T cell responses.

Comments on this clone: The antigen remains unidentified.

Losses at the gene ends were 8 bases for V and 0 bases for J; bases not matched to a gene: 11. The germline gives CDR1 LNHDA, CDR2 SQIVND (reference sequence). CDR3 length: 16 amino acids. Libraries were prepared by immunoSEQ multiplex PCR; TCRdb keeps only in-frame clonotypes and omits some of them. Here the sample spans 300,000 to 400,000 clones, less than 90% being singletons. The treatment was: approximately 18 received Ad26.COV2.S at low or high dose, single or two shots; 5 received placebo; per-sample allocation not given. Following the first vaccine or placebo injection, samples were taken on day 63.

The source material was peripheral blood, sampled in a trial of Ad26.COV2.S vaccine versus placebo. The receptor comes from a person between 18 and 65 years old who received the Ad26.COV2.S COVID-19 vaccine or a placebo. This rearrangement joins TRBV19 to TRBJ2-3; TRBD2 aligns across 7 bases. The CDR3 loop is CASSSAWDYSTDTQYF. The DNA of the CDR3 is TGTGCCAGTTCTTCGGCCTGGGACTACAGCACAGATACGCAGTATTTT.